This TCR beta chain was identified during a study of identical twins. The study's findings and limits: It was cross-sectional statistical analysis, not following the same donors, that the conclusions relied on. Monozygotic twin pairs showed more out-of-frame TCR alpha sharing than models estimated.

V trimming: 2 bases; J trimming: 1 base; junction bases outside the gene matches: 3. The V gene's germline CDR1 is LGHNA and CDR2 YNFKEQ. The CDR3 sequence is 15 residues long. In TCRdb, the 5' RACE reads were re-called with MiXCR into one record per CDR3 protein. This sample yields some 590,000 distinct CDR3 sequences, of which approximately 10% are seen a single time; approximately 3% belongs to the top ten. This clonotype came up a few times. What it binds is unknown. This sample was shared with a second study, whose subject was yellow fever vaccine responses in identical twins.

The genes are TRBV4-2 and TRBJ1-1; TRBD1 matches at 8 bases. This clonotype was sampled from a woman between 18 and 29 years old in good health. The sequenced material came from PBMCs. CDR3 DNA: TGTGCCAGCAGCCAAACCGACAGGGGGAACACTGAAGCTTTCTTT. This encodes CASSQTDRGNTEAFF.